A single sample is the source of the 20 T cell receptor beta chains below, sequenced in a study of T-cell reconstitution after alpha-beta-depleted transplantation in children. Molecular barcoding with unique molecular identifiers was used for the TCRbeta library. One entry per CDR3 protein, called by TCRdb with MiXCR from the PCR reads. The sample lists some 200,000 distinct CDR3 sequences; roughly a tenth were seen once. Sequenced here: PBMCs, sampled before TCRalphabeta/CD19-depleted stem cell transplant. Receptors originate from a child in the first two years of life with acute myeloid leukemia, due to receive a stem cell transplant.

Note on this clonotype: This clone may be a read error of a much larger clone one base away. The chain links TRBV28 to TRBJ2-1; D gene unclear. The CDR3 runs to 9 residues. Per the germline V gene, CDR1 is MDHEN and CDR2 is SYDVKM. V lost 11 bases, J lost 7 bases, and 6 bases lay in between. CDR3 residues: CARLNEQFF. CDR3 in DNA: TGTGCCCGTTTAAATGAGCAGTTCTTC.

The chain employs TRBV4-1 and TRBJ1-1; 9 nucleotides line up with TRBD1. Germline V gene lookup returns CDR1 MGHRA and CDR2 YSYEKL. The ends lost 5 bases at V and 3 bases at J; junction bases unmatched: 7. The CDR3 is 15 residues long. This CDR3 reads CASSSLGQGHTEAFF. CDR3 DNA sequence: TGCGCCAGCAGCTCACTCGGACAGGGGCACACTGAAGCTTTCTTT.

This clonotype was seen many times. The rearrangement links TRBV10-2 to TRBJ2-7; the D call may be TRBD1 or TRBD2 (5 bases each). Trimming shortened V by 2 bases and J by 2 bases, and 13 bases separated the two germline ends. The CDR3 covers 15 residues. Germline V gene sequence: CDR1 WSHSY, CDR2 SAAADI. The CDR3 nucleotides read TGCGCCAGCAGTGAGACAGGTCAAGCGGCCTACGAGCAGTACTTC. Translated: CASSETGQAAYEQYF.

With respect to this clonotype: A read error is possible here, since a much larger clone lies one base away. V is TRBV7-2 and J is TRBJ2-3; 9 nucleotides align to TRBD1. CDR1 and CDR2 (germline): SGHTA, FQGNSA. The CDR3 length is 16 residues. Here the CDR3 reads CASSTKPGQGTDTHYF. DNA of the CDR3: TGTGCCAGCAGCACGAAGCCGGGACAGGGCACAGATACGCATTATTTT.

This clonotype was seen ten or more times. V usage is TRBV12-3 or TRBV12-4 and J usage is TRBJ2-2; 9 nucleotides align to TRBD2. There are 16 residues in the CDR3. Trimming at V came to 6 bases and at J to 1 base, leaving 6 bases not matched to a gene. CDR3 protein: CASSRGGGLNTGELFF. The CDR3 DNA follows: TGTGCCAGCAGCCGCGGGGGGGGACTGAACACCGGGGAGCTGTTTTTT.

In this sample, this clonotype turned up many times. The rearrangement links TRBV20-1 to TRBJ1-1; 7 bases map to TRBD1. Per germline, CDR1 DFQATT and CDR2 SNEGSKA (reference sequence). There are 13 residues in the CDR3. Unmatched junction bases numbered 8, after V lost 6 bases and J lost 4 bases. The CDR3 bases are TGCAGTGCCCCCGACAGGGCTGGCACTGAAGCTTTCTTT. It specifies CSAPDRAGTEAFF.

On this clonotype: This could be a read error, since a much larger clone is one nucleotide away. V is TRBV5-1 and J is TRBJ1-4; weak D call: TRBD1 (5 bases). Germline V lookup: CDR1 SGHRS, CDR2 YFSETQ. The CDR3 sequence is 15 residues long. V was pared by 4 bases and J by 5 bases, with 15 bases between. In DNA, the CDR3 is TGCGCCAGCAGCGCCAGTTGGGGGGGGAATGAAAAACTGTTTTTT. This translates into CASSASWGGNEKLFF.

This clonotype was counted at least ten times. The chain links TRBV29-1 to TRBJ2-7, with 10 bases identical to TRBD2. The germline V gene encodes CDR1 SQVTM and CDR2 ANQGSEA. The trim removed 0 bases at V and 3 bases at J, leaving 8 bases unmatched. CDR3 size: 16 residues. CDR3 in amino acids: CSVEEGGAGGLYEQYF. The DNA for the CDR3 is TGCAGCGTTGAAGAGGGTGGAGCGGGAGGGCTCTACGAGCAGTACTTC.

This clonotype was found many times. The chain combines TRBV5-1 with TRBJ2-3; D might be TRBD2 (6 bases). Germline V lookup: CDR1 SGHRS, CDR2 YFSETQ. Trimming cost V 3 bases and J 4 bases, with 15 bases left between them. The CDR3 extends over 15 amino acids. In DNA, the CDR3 is TGCGCCAGCAGCTCTGGAGGGAACCTCCCAGATACGCAGTATTTT. This encodes CASSSGGNLPDTQYF.

This clonotype was seen repeatedly, ten times or more. The chain carries TRBV6-5 and TRBJ2-7; the D is unclear. Per the germline V gene, CDR1 is MNHEY and CDR2 is SVGAGI. The ends were cut back, 6 bases at V and 6 bases at J, with 12 bases in the middle. The CDR3 is made up of 12 amino acids. CDR3 amino acids: CASRPPLGEQYF. The CDR3 nucleotides read TGTGCCAGCAGACCGCCGCTGGGCGAGCAGTACTTC.

There are many counts of this clonotype. This sequence joins TRBV20-1 and TRBJ1-4; 9 bases are shared with TRBD1. CDR1 is DFQATT, CDR2 SNEGSKA, per germline (reference sequence). The CDR3 runs 14 residues. V lost 3 bases to trimming and J lost 8 bases; unmatched junction nucleotides: 7. The CDR3 DNA reads as TGCAGTGCTAGGACGGGACAGGGTCGAGAAAAACTGTTTTTT. Its translation: CSARTGQGREKLFF.

This clonotype was found many times. The V gene is TRBV10-3, the J gene TRBJ2-1; D may match TRBD1 or TRBD2 (5 bases each). The V gene's germline CDR1 is ENHRY and CDR2 SYGVKD. V lost 4 bases, J lost 8 bases, and 21 bases lay in between. This CDR3 is built from 16 residues. The CDR3 region has the DNA TGTGCCATCAGTGTGGGACCTCCCCGGTTTAACGATGAGCAGTTCTTC. Its protein product is CAISVGPPRFNDEQFF.

Note on this clonotype: This could be a read error, since a much larger clone is one nucleotide away. The chain is built from TRBV28 and TRBJ2-7, with D possibly TRBD1 on 6 matching bases. Trimming stripped 6 bases from V and 3 bases from J, with 15 bases between. The CDR3 length is 14 residues. Germline V gene data show CDR1 as MDHEN and CDR2 as SYDVKM. Here the CDR3 reads CASSLNRAFYEQYF. In nucleotides, the CDR3 is TGTGCCAGCAGCCTCAACAGGGCCTTCTACGAGCAGTACTTC.

This clonotype was recorded at least ten times. The J gene is TRBJ2-6, the V gene TRBV24-1, with D unclear. Germline-derived CDR1 and CDR2 are KGHDR and SFDVKD. The CDR3 runs to 17 residues. V was shortened by 5 bases and J by 0 bases, with 13 bases between the two germline ends. The CDR3 nucleotides are TGTGCCACCAGTGGGAAAAGTTATGACTCTGGGGCCAACGTCCTGACTTTC. This translates into CATSGKSYDSGANVLTF.

In this sample, this clonotype turned up many times. This chain uses TRBV20-1 with TRBJ2-2; maybe TRBD2 (7 bases). Trimming removed 1 base at V and 1 base at J, with 13 bases between. The germline gives CDR1 DFQATT, CDR2 SNEGSKA (reference sequence). The CDR3 extends over 16 amino acids. The CDR3 DNA is TGCAGTGCTAGAGTTTGGGGGGGCGGGAACACCGGGGAGCTGTTTTTT. This translates into CSARVWGGGNTGELFF.

This clonotype came up many times. The J gene is TRBJ2-7, the V gene TRBV5-1; 12 nucleotides match TRBD2. V dropped 0 bases and J dropped 2; count of bases not matched to a gene: 3. Germline V CDR1 and CDR2: SGHRS, YFSETQ. CDR3 size: 16 residues. CDR3 sequence: CASSLELAGGPYEQYF. CDR3 sequence (DNA): TGCGCCAGCAGCTTGGAACTAGCGGGAGGACCCTACGAGCAGTACTTC.

This clonotype has just a few counts. The V and J genes are TRBV20-1 and TRBJ2-3, with 12 nucleotides matching TRBD2. V lost 4 bases and J lost 5; bases outside the gene matches: 10. The CDR3 consists of 16 residues. In germline, CDR1 is DFQATT, CDR2 SNEGSKA (reference sequence). The CDR3 here is CSAKRLAGGPVDTQYF. The DNA for the CDR3 is TGCAGTGCTAAGCGGCTAGCGGGGGGGCCCGTAGATACGCAGTATTTT.

This clonotype was recorded a few times. The J gene is TRBJ1-2, the V gene TRBV18; D perhaps matches TRBD1 (6 bases). The V end lost 2 bases, the J end lost 1 base, and 11 bases lay between the germline ends. This CDR3 spans 15 amino acids. Per germline, CDR1 KGHSH and CDR2 LQKENI. This CDR3 is CASSPGGQYNYGYTF. CDR3 in DNA: TGTGCCAGCTCACCAGGAGGACAGTATAACTATGGCTACACCTTC.

In its sample, this clonotype was seen many times. The CDR3 bases are TGTGCCAGCAGCAGACAGGATCTTGGCTACACCTTC. Translated, it gives CASSRQDLGYTF. The J gene is TRBJ1-2, the V gene TRBV3-1; a weak D match, TRBD1 (6 bases). The V gene lost 5 bases and the J gene lost 7 bases, with 11 bases spanning the gap. The CDR3 sequence is 12 residues long. Germline values: CDR1 LGHDT, CDR2 YNNKEL (reference sequence).

This clonotype has ten or more counts. V usage is TRBV5-5 and J usage is TRBJ2-7; D is perhaps TRBD2 (5 bases). Trimming stripped 0 bases from V and 5 bases from J, with 9 bases between. The V gene's germline CDR1 is SGHKS and CDR2 YYEKEE (reference sequence). This CDR3 is 13 amino acids long. Written as DNA, the CDR3 is TGTGCCAGCAGCTTGGCCGACGGGAACGAGCAGTACTTC. Translating it yields CASSLADGNEQYF.